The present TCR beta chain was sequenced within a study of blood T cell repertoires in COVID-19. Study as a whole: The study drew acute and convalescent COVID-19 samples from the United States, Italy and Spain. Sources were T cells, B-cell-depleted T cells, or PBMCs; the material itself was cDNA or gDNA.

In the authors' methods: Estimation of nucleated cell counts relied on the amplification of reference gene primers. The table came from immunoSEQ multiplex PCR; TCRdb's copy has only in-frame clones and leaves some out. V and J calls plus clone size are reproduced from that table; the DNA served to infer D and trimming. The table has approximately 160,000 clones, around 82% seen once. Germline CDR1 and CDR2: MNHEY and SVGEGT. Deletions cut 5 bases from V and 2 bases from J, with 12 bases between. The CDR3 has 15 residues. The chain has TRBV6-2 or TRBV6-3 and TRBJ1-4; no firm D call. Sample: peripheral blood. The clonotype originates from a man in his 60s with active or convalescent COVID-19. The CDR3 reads CASSRQGRTNEKLFF. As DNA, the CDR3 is TGTGCCAGCAGTCGGCAAGGGAGGACTAATGAAAAACTGTTTTTT.